The 32 T cell receptor beta chains below were found in one sample sequenced in a study of CD8 T cells in Susac syndrome. Random hexamers primed reverse transcription of about 0.45 to 1 ug RNA. TCRdb processed the immunoSEQ multiplex PCR reads anew with MiXCR; each CDR3 protein has one entry. The sample yields 200,000 to 300,000 distinct CDR3 sequences, about 95% seen once. Sequenced: CD4+ T cells from PBMCs. The receptors originated from a human donor with Susac syndrome.

The chain carries TRBV20-1 and TRBJ2-2; TRBD2 agrees at 11 bases. In germline, CDR1 is DFQATT, CDR2 SNEGSKA (reference sequence). The trim removed 6 bases at V and 1 base at J, leaving 4 bases unmatched. This CDR3 is built from 15 residues. CDR3 DNA: TGCAGTGCGTCTAGCGGGGGGATGAACACCGGGGAGCTGTTTTTT. Protein sequence: CSASSGGMNTGELFF.

This rearrangement joins TRBV30 to TRBJ2-6; D unresolved. Trimming stripped 0 bases from V and 1 base from J, with 10 bases between. This CDR3 spans 16 amino acids. CDR1 and CDR2 (germline): GTSNPN, SVGIG (reference sequence). As DNA, the CDR3 is TGTGCCTGGAGTGTGATGACACAGTCTGGGGCCAACGTCCTGACTTTC. It translates to CAWSVMTQSGANVLTF.

The chain joins TRBV28 to TRBJ1-5; D is possibly TRBD1 (6 bases). Germline V gene lookup returns CDR1 MDHEN and CDR2 SYDVKM. V was pared by 6 bases and J by 5 bases, with 20 bases between. This CDR3 has 16 residues. In DNA form, the CDR3 reads TGTGCCAGCAGCGATGACAGGCTTGTCACTTATCAGCCCCAGCATTTT. Translating it yields CASSDDRLVTYQPQHF.

This chain links TRBV19 with TRBJ2-1, with unresolved D. The germline V gene has CDR1 LNHDA and CDR2 SQIVND (reference sequence). Trimming pared 6 bases from V and 8 bases from J, leaving 14 bases between. The CDR3 is 13 residues long. CDR3 in amino acids: CASSVLGGDEQFF. CDR3 DNA: TGTGCCAGTAGCGTCTTGGGTGGCGATGAGCAGTTCTTC.

The chain links TRBV12-3 or TRBV12-4 to TRBJ2-1, with D unresolved. With 3 bases removed from V and 7 bases from J, the gap between germline ends came to 10 bases. The CDR3 is 13 residues long. The CDR3 bases are TGTGCCAGCAGTTTCGAGACCACTAATGAGCAGTTCTTC. Its protein is CASSFETTNEQFF.

The V call is TRBV12-3 or TRBV12-4, the J call TRBJ2-7; the D is unclear. V was cut by 1 base and J by 2 bases, with 12 bases left in between. The CDR3 totals 15 residues. CDR3 nucleotide sequence: TGTGCCAGCAGTTTAGTCAGCTACACTGCCTACGAGCAGTACTTC. Protein sequence: CASSLVSYTAYEQYF.

This clonotype has a handful of counts. The chain has TRBV5-1 and TRBJ2-7; possibly TRBD1 for D (6 bases). The CDR3 is 15 amino acids. CDR1 is SGHRS and CDR2 is YFSETQ in the germline V gene. V was pared by 0 bases and J by 2 bases, with 12 bases between. Here the CDR3 DNA reads TGCGCCAGCAGCTTGGACCTGACAGGAGCCTACGAGCAGTACTTC. Translation: CASSLDLTGAYEQYF.

The J gene is TRBJ1-2, the V gene TRBV20-1, with a possible D match to TRBD1 (5 bases). CDR1 and CDR2 from the germline V gene are DFQATT and SNEGSKA (reference sequence). Trimming took 5 bases from V and 3 from J, leaving 10 bases between them. The CDR3 extends over 12 amino acids. CDR3 sequence reads: CSASRRDYGYTF. DNA of the CDR3: TGCAGTGCTTCCCGCAGGGACTATGGCTACACCTTC.

As for this clonotype: One end of the junction does not line up with germline, which may come from a read error. The chain links TRBV7-9 to TRBJ1-1; no firm D call. The CDR3 length is 11 residues. Germline CDR1 and CDR2: SEHNR and FQNEAQ (reference sequence). CDR3: CASSPFKMGPF. DNA for the CDR3: TGTGCCAGCAGCCCGTTCAAAATGGGTCCCTTT.

The genes are TRBV4-2 and TRBJ2-7; 7 nucleotides align to TRBD1. With 0 bases clipped from V and 2 bases from J, the junction kept 7 bases outside the gene matches. The CDR3 covers 16 residues. Germline loops: CDR1 LGHNA, CDR2 YNFKEQ. The CDR3 coding sequence is TGTGCCAGCAGCCAAGAAGGACAGGCCTATACCTACGAGCAGTACTTC. It encodes CASSQEGQAYTYEQYF.

This chain links TRBV23-1 with TRBJ2-3; 10 nucleotides agree with TRBD2. TRBV23-1 is labeled an ORF, and its function is uncertain. The CDR3 runs 16 residues. V dropped 2 bases and J dropped 4; count of bases not matched to a gene: 6. The CDR3 here is CASSQGASGSADTQYF. Written as DNA, the CDR3 is TGCGCCAGCAGTCAAGGGGCTAGCGGGAGTGCAGATACGCAGTATTTT.

The chain joins TRBV11-2 to TRBJ1-2, with D possibly TRBD1 on 5 matching bases. CDR3 length: 15 residues. The V end was cut by 0 bases, the J end by 8 bases, with 16 bases between. From germline, CDR1 is SGHAT and CDR2 FQNNGV. Here the CDR3 reads CASSLELGVPRGYTF. The CDR3, as DNA: TGTGCCAGCAGCTTAGAGTTGGGGGTTCCCAGGGGCTACACCTTC.

The V and J genes are TRBV12-3 or TRBV12-4 and TRBJ1-5, with D perhaps TRBD1 (5 bases). This CDR3 contains 16 residues. V lost 1 base and J 1 base, leaving 11 bases between the germline ends. The CDR3 region has the DNA TGTGCCAGCAGTTTAGGGCAGGGCTCAAGCAATCAGCCCCAGCATTTT. The encoded protein is CASSLGQGSSNQPQHF.

The chain recombines TRBV28 with TRBJ2-1; perhaps TRBD1 as D (6 bases). This CDR3 is 12 amino acids long. Trimming pared 3 bases from V and 10 bases from J, leaving 10 bases between. Germline V gives CDR1 MDHEN, CDR2 SYDVKM. Here the CDR3 DNA reads TGTGCCAGCAGTTTCAGGGGTTGGGAGCAGTTCTTC. This sequence encodes CASSFRGWEQFF. Full variable domain (outside the CDR3, taken from reference TRBV28 and TRBJ2-1): DVKVTQSSRYLVKRTGEKVFLECVQDMDHENMFWYRQDPGLGLRLIYFSYDVKMKEKGDIPEGYSVSREKKERFSLILESASTNQTSMYLCASSFRGWEQFFGPGTRLTVL.

The chain joins TRBV4-1 to TRBJ2-5; D not certain. This CDR3 is built from 14 residues. The V gene's germline CDR1 is MGHRA and CDR2 YSYEKL. Between the trimmed V and J ends, which lost 0 bases and 0 bases, there was a span of 5 bases. The CDR3 nucleotides read TGCGCCAGCAGCCAAGATAGGTACCAAGAGACCCAGTACTTC. Encoded protein: CASSQDRYQETQYF.

V and J are TRBV12-3 or TRBV12-4 and TRBJ1-1; D remains ambiguous. V shed 3 bases and J shed 3 bases, with 5 bases lying between them. This CDR3 has 12 residues. CDR3 sequence reads: CASSFSHTEAFF. In DNA form, the CDR3 reads TGTGCCAGCAGTTTTTCGCACACTGAAGCTTTCTTT.

The V call is TRBV20-1, the J call TRBJ1-1, with D maybe TRBD1 (5 bases). Deletions cut 3 bases from V and 0 bases from J, with 11 bases between. Per the germline V gene, CDR1 is DFQATT and CDR2 is SNEGSKA (reference sequence). This CDR3 is built from 14 residues. The CDR3 is CSASRQNLNTEAFF. CDR3 DNA: TGCAGTGCTAGTCGACAGAATCTGAACACTGAAGCTTTCTTT.

CDR3 residues: CASSASPSASGRDNEQFF. As DNA, the CDR3 is TGTGCCAGCAGCGCCTCACCCTCGGCTAGCGGGAGGGACAATGAGCAGTTCTTC. This rearrangement joins TRBV9 to TRBJ2-1, with 12 bases lining up with TRBD2. CDR1 SGDLS and CDR2 YYNGEE come from the germline V gene. J gave up 5 bases and V 3 bases, and 12 bases lay outside the gene matches. CDR3 size: 18 residues.

The V gene is TRBV4-1, the J gene TRBJ2-1, with 8 bases aligning to TRBD1. CDR3 length: 18 amino acids. In germline, CDR1 is MGHRA, CDR2 YSYEKL. With 5 bases clipped from V and 6 bases from J, the junction kept 18 bases outside the gene matches. The CDR3 spells CASSYRISSRTGPNEQFF. The CDR3, as DNA: TGCGCCAGCAGCTATCGAATCTCATCCAGGACAGGGCCCAATGAGCAGTTCTTC.

The chain couples TRBV20-1 to TRBJ2-3; 8 bases match TRBD2. The CDR3 consists of 16 residues. Germline V gene lookup returns CDR1 DFQATT and CDR2 SNEGSKA (reference sequence). V trimming: 6 bases; J trimming: 4 bases; junction bases outside the gene matches: 15. The CDR3 loop reads CSAYRGGLVVSDTQYF. CDR3 in DNA: TGCAGTGCCTACCGGGGGGGACTAGTGGTTTCAGATACGCAGTATTTT.

The J gene is TRBJ1-5, the V gene TRBV3-1, with TRBD1 identical over 7 bases. CDR1 is LGHDT, CDR2 YNNKEL, per germline (reference sequence). This CDR3 comprises 15 residues. The trim removed 3 bases at V and 1 base at J, leaving 3 bases unmatched. CDR3 sequence: CASSHSDRSNQPQHF. The CDR3 DNA is TGTGCCAGCAGCCACTCGGACAGGAGCAATCAGCCCCAGCATTTT.

The gene calls are TRBV7-3 and TRBJ2-3; TRBD2 is a possible D gene (7 bases). The ends were cut back, 3 bases at V and 1 base at J, with 14 bases in the middle. CDR3 length equals 16 residues. The V gene's germline CDR1 is SGHTA and CDR2 FQGTGA. CDR3 residues: CASSFRGGSGTDTQYF. The CDR3 coding sequence is TGTGCCAGCAGCTTCAGGGGAGGGTCCGGCACAGATACGCAGTATTTT.

This chain links TRBV30 with TRBJ1-1; weak D call: TRBD1 (5 bases). The V end was cut by 0 bases, the J end by 4 bases, with 12 bases between. Germline lookup yields CDR1 GTSNPN and CDR2 SVGIG (reference sequence). CDR3 size: 14 residues. The CDR3 sequence is CAWSVWLGGTEAFF. The DNA of the CDR3 is TGTGCCTGGAGTGTCTGGCTGGGGGGCACTGAAGCTTTCTTT.

V and J are TRBV14 and TRBJ1-2; no clear D. The CDR3 spans 14 residues. Germline V lookup: CDR1 SGHDN, CDR2 FVKESK. Trimming stripped 4 bases from V and 5 bases from J, with 14 bases between. The CDR3 DNA reads TGTGCCAGCAGCCGATATGGGAGCCTATATGGCTACACCTTC. Protein product: CASSRYGSLYGYTF.

The genes are TRBV27 and TRBJ2-7; D gene uncertain. CDR3 length: 12 amino acids. Trimming took 6 bases from V and 2 from J, leaving 8 bases between them. Per the germline V gene, CDR1 is MNHEY and CDR2 is SMNVEV (reference sequence). CDR3 sequence (DNA): TGTGCCAGCAGGTCGGGTACCTACGAGCAGTACTTC. Translating it yields CASRSGTYEQYF.

V is TRBV18 and J is TRBJ2-7, with D uncertain. This CDR3 contains 12 residues. Germline values: CDR1 KGHSH, CDR2 LQKENI. V lost 6 bases and J 2 bases, leaving 8 bases between the germline ends. CDR3 nucleotide sequence: TGTGCCAGCTCGTCAGGACCCTACGAGCAGTACTTC. It specifies CASSSGPYEQYF.

DNA of the CDR3: TGCAGTGCTAGCTGGAGTATGAACACTGAAGCTTTCTTT. Encoded protein: CSASWSMNTEAFF. This chain connects TRBV20-1 to TRBJ1-1; D remains unclear. Trimming cost V 3 bases and J 0 bases, with 8 bases left between them. This CDR3 spans 13 amino acids. CDR1 is DFQATT and CDR2 is SNEGSKA in the germline V gene (reference sequence).

The chain carries TRBV29-1 and TRBJ2-3, with D hard to call. The germline V gene encodes CDR1 SQVTM and CDR2 ANQGSEA. The CDR3 runs to 14 residues. V lost 4 bases, J lost 1 base, and 12 bases lay in between. The CDR3 is CSVVGATRTDTQYF. CDR3 DNA: TGCAGCGTTGTTGGCGCAACCCGCACAGATACGCAGTATTTT.

The rearrangement uses TRBV5-1 and TRBJ1-2; 9 bases align to TRBD1. The germline gives CDR1 SGHRS, CDR2 YFSETQ. This CDR3 is 14 amino acids long. The junction had 1 base not matched to a gene; V was cut back by 0 bases and J by 4 bases. DNA of the CDR3: TGCGCCAGCAGCTTGGGGGACAGGGTCTATGGCTACACCTTC. Translating gives CASSLGDRVYGYTF.

On this clonotype: A read error may account for a junction end that differs from germline. The J gene is TRBJ1-1, the V gene TRBV24-1; D is unresolved. The CDR3 contains 12 residues. Germline assignment: CDR1 KGHDR and CDR2 SFDVKD. The chain's CDR3 is CATSGTGKEVFF. CDR3 coding DNA: TGTGCCACCAGTGGGACGGGGAAGGAAGTTTTCTTT.

V usage is TRBV7-2 and J usage is TRBJ2-1; D gene ambiguous. With 4 bases removed from V and 3 bases from J, the gap between germline ends came to 4 bases. Germline V lookup: CDR1 SGHTA, CDR2 FQGNSA. The CDR3 runs 12 residues. CDR3 amino acids: CASSSFYNEQFF. The CDR3 DNA reads as TGTGCCAGCAGCTCCTTCTACAATGAGCAGTTCTTC.

The chain is built from TRBV9 and TRBJ2-7, with a weak D call TRBD2 (6 bases). CDR3 size: 14 residues. Between the trimmed V and J ends, which lost 0 bases and 1 base, there was a span of 8 bases. The germline gives CDR1 SGDLS, CDR2 YYNGEE. This CDR3 is CASSVVGGSYEQYF. In DNA, the CDR3 is TGTGCCAGCAGCGTAGTTGGGGGGTCCTACGAGCAGTACTTC.